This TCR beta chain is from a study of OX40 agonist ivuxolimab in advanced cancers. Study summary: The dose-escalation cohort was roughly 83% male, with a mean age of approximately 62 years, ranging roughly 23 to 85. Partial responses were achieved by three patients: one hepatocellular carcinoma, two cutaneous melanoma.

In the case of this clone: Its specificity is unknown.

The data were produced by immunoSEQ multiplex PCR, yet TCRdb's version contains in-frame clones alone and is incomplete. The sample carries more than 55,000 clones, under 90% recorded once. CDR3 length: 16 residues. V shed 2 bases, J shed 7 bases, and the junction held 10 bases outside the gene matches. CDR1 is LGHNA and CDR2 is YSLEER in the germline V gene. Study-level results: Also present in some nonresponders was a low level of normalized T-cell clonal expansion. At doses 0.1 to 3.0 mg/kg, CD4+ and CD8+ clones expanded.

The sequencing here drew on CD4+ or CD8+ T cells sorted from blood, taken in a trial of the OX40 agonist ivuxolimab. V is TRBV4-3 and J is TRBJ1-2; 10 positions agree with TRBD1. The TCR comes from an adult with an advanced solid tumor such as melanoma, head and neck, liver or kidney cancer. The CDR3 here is CASSQPGTGAVGGYTF. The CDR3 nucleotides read TGCGCCAGCAGCCAACCTGGGACAGGGGCCGTTGGTGGCTACACCTTC.